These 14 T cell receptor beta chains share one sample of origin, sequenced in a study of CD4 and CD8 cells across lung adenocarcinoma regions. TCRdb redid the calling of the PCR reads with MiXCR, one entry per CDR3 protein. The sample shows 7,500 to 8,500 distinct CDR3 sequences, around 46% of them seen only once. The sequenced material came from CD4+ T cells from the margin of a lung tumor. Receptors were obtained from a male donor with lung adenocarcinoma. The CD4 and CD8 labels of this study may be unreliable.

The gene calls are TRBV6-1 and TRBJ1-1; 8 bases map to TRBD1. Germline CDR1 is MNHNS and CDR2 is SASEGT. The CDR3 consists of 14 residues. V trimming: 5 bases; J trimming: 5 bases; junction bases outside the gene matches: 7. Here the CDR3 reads CASSKDRGRTEAFF. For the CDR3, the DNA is TGTGCCAGCAGTAAAGACAGGGGTAGAACTGAAGCTTTCTTT.

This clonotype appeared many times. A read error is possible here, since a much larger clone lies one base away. The CDR3 sequence is CASSEETSGIWEQYF. CDR3 bases: TGTGCCAGCAGTGAAGAGACTAGCGGGATATGGGAGCAGTACTTC. The chain employs TRBV6-1 and TRBJ2-1; 11 bases fit TRBD2. Gene TRBJ2-7 matches the end of the DNA better, so the J call may be wrong. This CDR3 is 15 amino acids long. Germline assignment: CDR1 MNHNS and CDR2 SASEGT.

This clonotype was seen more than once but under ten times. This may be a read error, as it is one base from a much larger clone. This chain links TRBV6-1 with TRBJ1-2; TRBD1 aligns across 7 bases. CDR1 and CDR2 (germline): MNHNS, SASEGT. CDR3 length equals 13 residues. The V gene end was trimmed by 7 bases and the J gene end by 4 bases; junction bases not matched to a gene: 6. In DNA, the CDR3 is TGTGCCAGCAACCCGGGACAGACCTATGGCTACACCTTC. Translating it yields CASNPGQTYGYTF.

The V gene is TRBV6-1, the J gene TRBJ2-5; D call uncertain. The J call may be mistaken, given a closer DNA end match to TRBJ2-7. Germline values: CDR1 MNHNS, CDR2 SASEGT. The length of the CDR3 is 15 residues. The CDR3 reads CASSWATRSAYEQYF. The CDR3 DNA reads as TGTGCCAGCAGCTGGGCCACACGATCGGCCTACGAGCAGTACTTC.

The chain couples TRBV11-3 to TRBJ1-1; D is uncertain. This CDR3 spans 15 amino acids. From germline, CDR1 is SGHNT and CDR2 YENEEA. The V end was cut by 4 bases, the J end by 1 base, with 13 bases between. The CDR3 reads CASSSPYGGNTEAFF. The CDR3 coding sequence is TGTGCCAGCAGCTCCCCCTATGGCGGGAACACTGAAGCTTTCTTT.

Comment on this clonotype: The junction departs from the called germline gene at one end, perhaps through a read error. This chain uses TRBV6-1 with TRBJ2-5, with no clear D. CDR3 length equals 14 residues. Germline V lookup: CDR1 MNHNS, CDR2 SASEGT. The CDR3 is CAGSVGPIPDTQYF. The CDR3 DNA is TGTGCCGGCAGCGTCGGGCCTATCCCAGATACGCAGTACTTT.

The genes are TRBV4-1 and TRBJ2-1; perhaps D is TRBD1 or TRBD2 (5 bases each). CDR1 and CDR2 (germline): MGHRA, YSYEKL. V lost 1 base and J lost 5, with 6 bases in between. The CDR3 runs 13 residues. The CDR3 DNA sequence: TGCGCCAGCAGCCAAGGGGGGAACAATGAGCAGTTCTTC. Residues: CASSQGGNNEQFF.

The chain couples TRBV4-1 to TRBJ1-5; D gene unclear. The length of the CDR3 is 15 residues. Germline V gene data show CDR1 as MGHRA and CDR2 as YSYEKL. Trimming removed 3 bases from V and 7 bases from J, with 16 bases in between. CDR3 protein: CASSHYGGRGQPQHF. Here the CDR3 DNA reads TGCGCCAGCAGCCATTATGGTGGGCGAGGGCAGCCCCAGCATTTT.

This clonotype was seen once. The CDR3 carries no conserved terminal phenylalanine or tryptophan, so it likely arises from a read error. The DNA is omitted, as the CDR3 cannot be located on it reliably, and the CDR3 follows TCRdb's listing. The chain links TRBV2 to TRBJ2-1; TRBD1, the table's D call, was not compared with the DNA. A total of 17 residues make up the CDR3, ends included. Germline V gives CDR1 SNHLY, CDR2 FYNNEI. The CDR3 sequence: CCQLGALGLWLLALGTH.

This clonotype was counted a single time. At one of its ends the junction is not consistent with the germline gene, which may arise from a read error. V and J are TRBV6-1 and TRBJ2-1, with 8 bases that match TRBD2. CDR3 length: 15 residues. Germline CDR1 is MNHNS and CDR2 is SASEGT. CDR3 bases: TGTGCCAGCGAACCCGTAGCGGGAACCCTCGGGGAGCAGTTTTTC. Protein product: CASEPVAGTLGEQFF.

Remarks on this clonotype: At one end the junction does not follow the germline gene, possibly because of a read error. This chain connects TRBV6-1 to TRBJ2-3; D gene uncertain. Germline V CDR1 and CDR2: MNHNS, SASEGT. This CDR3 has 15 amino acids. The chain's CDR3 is CASRLSHSGPDTQYF. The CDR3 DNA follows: TGTGCCAGCAGGCTTTCGCACAGTGGCCCAGATACGCAGTATTTC.

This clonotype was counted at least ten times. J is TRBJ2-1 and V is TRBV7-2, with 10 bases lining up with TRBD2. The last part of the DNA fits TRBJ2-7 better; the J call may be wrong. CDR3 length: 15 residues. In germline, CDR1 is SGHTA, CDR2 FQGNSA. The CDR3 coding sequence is TGTGCCAGCAGGCCCCCTAGCGGGAGTACCTACGAGCAGTACTTC. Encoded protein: CASRPPSGSTYEQYF.

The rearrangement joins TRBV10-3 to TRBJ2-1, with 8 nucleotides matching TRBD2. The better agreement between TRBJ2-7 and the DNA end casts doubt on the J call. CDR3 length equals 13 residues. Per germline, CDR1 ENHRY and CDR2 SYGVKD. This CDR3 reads CAISAGGRVEQYF. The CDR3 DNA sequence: TGTGCCATCAGTGCGGGGGGGCGGGTTGAGCAGTACTTC.

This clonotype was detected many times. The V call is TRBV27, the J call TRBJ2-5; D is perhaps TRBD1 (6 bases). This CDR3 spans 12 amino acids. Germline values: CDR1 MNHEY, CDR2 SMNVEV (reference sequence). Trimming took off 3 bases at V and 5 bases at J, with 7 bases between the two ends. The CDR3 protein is CASSFGGETQYF. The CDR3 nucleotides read TGTGCCAGCAGTTTTGGGGGCGAGACCCAGTACTTC.